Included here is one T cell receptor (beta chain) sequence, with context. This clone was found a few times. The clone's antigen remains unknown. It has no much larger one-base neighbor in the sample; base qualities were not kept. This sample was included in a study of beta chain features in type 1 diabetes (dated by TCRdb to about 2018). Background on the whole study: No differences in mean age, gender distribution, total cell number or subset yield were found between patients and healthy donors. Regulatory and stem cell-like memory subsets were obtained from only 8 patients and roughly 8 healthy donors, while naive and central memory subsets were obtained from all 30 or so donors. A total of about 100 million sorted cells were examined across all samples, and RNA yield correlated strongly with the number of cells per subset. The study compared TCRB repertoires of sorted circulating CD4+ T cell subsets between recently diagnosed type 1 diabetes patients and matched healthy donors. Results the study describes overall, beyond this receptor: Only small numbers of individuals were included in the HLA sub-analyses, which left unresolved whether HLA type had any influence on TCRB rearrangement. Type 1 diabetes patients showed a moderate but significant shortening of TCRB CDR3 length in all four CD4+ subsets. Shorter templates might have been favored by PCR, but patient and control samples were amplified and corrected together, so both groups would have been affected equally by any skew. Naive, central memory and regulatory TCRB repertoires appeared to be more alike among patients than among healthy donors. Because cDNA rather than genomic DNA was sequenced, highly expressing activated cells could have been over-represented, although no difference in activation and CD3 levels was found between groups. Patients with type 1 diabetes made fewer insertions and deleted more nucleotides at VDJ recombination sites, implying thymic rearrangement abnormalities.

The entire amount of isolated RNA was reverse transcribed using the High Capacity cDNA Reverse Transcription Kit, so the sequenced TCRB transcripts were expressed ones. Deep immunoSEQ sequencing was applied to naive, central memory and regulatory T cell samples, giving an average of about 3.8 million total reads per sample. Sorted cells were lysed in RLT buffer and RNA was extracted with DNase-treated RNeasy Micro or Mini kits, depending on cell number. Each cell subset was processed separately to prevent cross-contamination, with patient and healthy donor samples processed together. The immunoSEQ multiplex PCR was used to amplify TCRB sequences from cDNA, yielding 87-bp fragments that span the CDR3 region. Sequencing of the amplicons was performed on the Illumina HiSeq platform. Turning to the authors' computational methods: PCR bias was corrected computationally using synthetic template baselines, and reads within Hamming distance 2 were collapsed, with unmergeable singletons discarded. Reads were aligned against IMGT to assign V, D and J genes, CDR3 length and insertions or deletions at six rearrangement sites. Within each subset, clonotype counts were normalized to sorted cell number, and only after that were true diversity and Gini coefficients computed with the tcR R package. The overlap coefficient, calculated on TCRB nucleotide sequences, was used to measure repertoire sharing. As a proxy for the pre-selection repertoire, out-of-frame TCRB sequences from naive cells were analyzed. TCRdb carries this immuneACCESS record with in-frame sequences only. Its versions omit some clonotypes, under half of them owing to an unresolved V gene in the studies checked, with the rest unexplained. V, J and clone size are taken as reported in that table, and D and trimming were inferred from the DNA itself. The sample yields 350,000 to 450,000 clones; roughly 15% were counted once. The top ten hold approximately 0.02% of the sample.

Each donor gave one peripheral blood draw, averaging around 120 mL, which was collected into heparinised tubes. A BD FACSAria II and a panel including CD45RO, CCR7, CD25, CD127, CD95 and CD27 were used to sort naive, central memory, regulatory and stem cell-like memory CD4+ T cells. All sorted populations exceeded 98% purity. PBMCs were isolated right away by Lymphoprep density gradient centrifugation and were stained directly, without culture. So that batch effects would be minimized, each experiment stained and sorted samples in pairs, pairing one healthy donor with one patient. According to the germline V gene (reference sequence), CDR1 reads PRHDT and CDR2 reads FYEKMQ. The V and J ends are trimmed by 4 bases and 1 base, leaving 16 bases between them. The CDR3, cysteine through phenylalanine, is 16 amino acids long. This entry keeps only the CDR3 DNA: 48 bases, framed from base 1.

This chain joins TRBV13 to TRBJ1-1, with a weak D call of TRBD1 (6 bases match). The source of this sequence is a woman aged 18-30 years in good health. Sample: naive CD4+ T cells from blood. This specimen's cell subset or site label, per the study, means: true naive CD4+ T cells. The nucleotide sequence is TGTGCCAGCAGCTGGTCTGGGGGCGCCAGGAACACTGAAGCTTTCTTT. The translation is CASSWSGGARNTEAFF.